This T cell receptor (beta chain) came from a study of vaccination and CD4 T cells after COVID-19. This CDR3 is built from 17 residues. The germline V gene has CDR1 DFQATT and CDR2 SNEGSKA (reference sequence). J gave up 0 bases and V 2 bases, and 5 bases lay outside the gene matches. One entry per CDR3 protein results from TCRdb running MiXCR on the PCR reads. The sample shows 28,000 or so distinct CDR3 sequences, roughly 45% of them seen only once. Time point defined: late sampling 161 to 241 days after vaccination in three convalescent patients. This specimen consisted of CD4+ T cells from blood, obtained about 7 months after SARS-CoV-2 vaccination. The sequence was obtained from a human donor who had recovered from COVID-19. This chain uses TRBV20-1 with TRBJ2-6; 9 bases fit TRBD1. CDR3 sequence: CSARKDRGHSGANVLTF. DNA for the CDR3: TGCAGTGCTAGAAAGGACAGGGGACACTCTGGGGCCAACGTCCTGACTTTC.